This T cell receptor (beta chain) was profiled in a study of Graves' ophthalmopathy and Graves' hyperthyroidism (dated by TCRdb to the late 2010s). About the study as a whole: Peripheral blood was collected at initial diagnosis, prior to any treatment. T-cell repertoires of thyroid tissue and blood were compared in more than five hyperthyroidism patients. An independent validation cohort comprised 18 hyperthyroidism patients and 15 to 17 patients who later progressed from hyperthyroidism to ophthalmopathy. To explore V-J signatures that distinguish ophthalmopathy from hyperthyroidism, a discovery set of 100 patients was enrolled, made up of more than 40 with ophthalmopathy and 55 to 65 with stable hyperthyroidism. Following sampling, methimazole starting at 30 mg daily was administered to hyperthyroidism patients, and high-dose intravenous methylprednisolone was administered to ophthalmopathy patients. In total, approximately 130 blood samples were TCR-sequenced: around 42 ophthalmopathy, some 72 hyperthyroidism and some 17 hyperthyroidism-to-ophthalmopathy patients. To tell Graves' ophthalmopathy apart from Graves' hyperthyroidism, and to predict which patients would progress to ophthalmopathy, the study relied on TCR beta repertoire signatures. The investigation overall reported the following: In cross-validation, the 13-signature model distinguished ophthalmopathy from stable hyperthyroidism with less than 90% sensitivity and around 84% specificity, while in the test set the corresponding values were 80% and 75%. Sample size was not predetermined statistically, and investigators were not blinded to group allocation. Most expanded thyroid clonotypes with frequency above 0.001 were also detected in blood, suggesting blood repertoires may reflect the thyroid immune response. In validation, the model predicted ophthalmopathy progression with 70.59% sensitivity and 72% to 80% specificity; some 13 predicted patients were CT-confirmed with GO in a median of around 6 months.

For repertoire sequencing, the TCR beta CDR3 regions were amplified from RNA transcripts. HTBI primers and the Qiagen OneStep RT-PCR kit were used in a first-round RT-PCR, which was followed by a second-round multiplex PCR, size selection and purification. Libraries were sequenced paired-end with 100 bp reads on an Illumina HiSeq2000. From the authors' description of their analysis: SOAPnuke was used to process the reads, removing any read that contained adapters or uncalled bases, had a mean Phred below 15, or lacked an exact match to the constant primer or identifier. COPE v1.2.5 was used to merge high-quality paired reads. Clonotypes were defined as unique nucleotide sequences and were aligned to IMGT TRB V, D and J references using MiTCR v1.1. The analysis was limited to V-J combinations with a frequency above 0.0001, which together covered 99.2% of the repertoires. For each V-J combination, a TCR clonal expansion and chaos score was defined as the ratio of F50 clonal expansion to chaos observed in the TCRdist matrix. Welch's t-statistics and random forest were used to reduce features to about a dozen V-J combinations, which were fed into a naive Bayes classifier. The Morisita-Horn index was used to measure how similar the thyroid and blood repertoires were. The raw public reads went through TCRdb reprocessing: fastp at Q25, MiXCR clone calling, in-frame beta chains kept. Identical CDR3 proteins give one entry, which carries the most common genes and DNA. The V and J calls, along with clone size, are taken from TCRdb and not from the paper's own processing. The sample yields about 700,000 distinct CDR3 sequences; over 40% were counted once. The ten biggest clones cover over 2.5% of the sample.

Trimming at the junction amounts to 3 bases on V and 0 bases on J, and the germline ends lie 12 bases apart. The germline V gene provides CDR1 SGDLS and CDR2 YYNGEE. The CDR3 contains 15 residues, cysteine and phenylalanine counted. Solely the CDR3 DNA is kept, with 45 bases framed from the first base. The ophthalmopathy patients had moderately to severely active disease, with a Clinical Activity Score of 3 or higher, a NOSPECS grade of 4 or higher, and a disease duration of less than 3 months. Patients were excluded if they had other autoimmune diseases, uncontrolled infections, pregnancy or lactation. Clinical symptoms, serum thyroxine, TRAb, thyroid ultrasound and orbital computed tomography formed the basis of the diagnosis. Ficoll-Paque density gradient centrifugation was used to isolate PBMCs from 9.5 to 10 ml of fresh peripheral blood. Total RNA was extracted using Trizol reagent, and RNA quality was checked on an Agilent 2100 Bioanalyzer.

Ten or more counts support this clonotype. The antigen it binds to is not known. No base-level quality is on record; no much larger clone is a single base apart. Sequencing was carried out using peripheral blood. The clonotype comes from an adult man with Graves' ophthalmopathy. The rearranged chain carries TRBV9 and TRBJ1-1, with TRBD1 perhaps the D gene, on 5 matching bases. The DNA is as follows: TGTGCCAGCAGCGCCGGGACCGCCCTGAACACTGAAGCTTTCTTT. Its translation reads: CASSAGTALNTEAFF.